This T cell receptor beta chain was documented in a study of CD8 T cells in Susac syndrome. RNA totalling roughly 0.5 to 1 ug underwent reverse transcription with random hexamers. An immunoSEQ multiplex PCR amplified TCR beta CDR3 over 54 Vbeta and 13 Jbeta. One entry per CDR3 protein results from TCRdb running MiXCR on the immunoSEQ multiplex PCR reads. The sample has approximately 190,000 distinct CDR3 sequences, approximately 95% seen once. Trimming left V 2 bases short and J 4 bases short, with 11 bases between. Germline V gives CDR1 SGHDN, CDR2 FVKESK. The CDR3 runs 15 residues. The patients with Susac syndrome were individuals who fulfilled the recently defined diagnostic criteria for disease that was either definite or probable.

The chain combines TRBV14 with TRBJ1-4, with no clear D. This sequence originates from a human donor with Susac syndrome. The sample comprised CD8+ T cells from PBMCs. The CDR3 region has the DNA TGTGCCAGCAGCCAAAACAGTTTAAATAATGAAAAACTGTTTTTT. Amino acid sequence: CASSQNSLNNEKLFF. Looking up the rest from reference TRBV14 and TRBJ1-4 gives the full variable domain: EAGVTQFPSHSVIEKGQTVTLRCDPISGHDNLYWYRRVMGKEIKFLLHFVKESKQDESGMPNNRFLAERTGGTYSTLKVQPAELEDSGVYFCASSQNSLNNEKLFFGSGTQLSVL.